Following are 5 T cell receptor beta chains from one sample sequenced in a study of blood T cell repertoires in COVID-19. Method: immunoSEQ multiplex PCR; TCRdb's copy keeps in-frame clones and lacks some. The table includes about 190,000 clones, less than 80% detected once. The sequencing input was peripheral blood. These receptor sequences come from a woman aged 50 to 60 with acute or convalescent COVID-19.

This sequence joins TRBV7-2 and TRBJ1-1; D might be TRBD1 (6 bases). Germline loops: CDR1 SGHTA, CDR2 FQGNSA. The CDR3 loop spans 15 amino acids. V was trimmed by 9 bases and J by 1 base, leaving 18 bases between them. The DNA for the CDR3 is TGTGCCAGTGCCAATTCTGGACAGCCGAACACTGAAGCTTTCTTT. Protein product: CASANSGQPNTEAFF.

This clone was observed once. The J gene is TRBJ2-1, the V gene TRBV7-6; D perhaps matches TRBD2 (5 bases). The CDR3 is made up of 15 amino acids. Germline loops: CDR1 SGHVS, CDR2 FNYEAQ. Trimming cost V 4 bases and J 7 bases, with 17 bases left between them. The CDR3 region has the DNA TGTGCCAGCAGCTCCCAACTAGATTCGGGTAATGAGCAGTTCTTC. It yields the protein CASSSQLDSGNEQFF.

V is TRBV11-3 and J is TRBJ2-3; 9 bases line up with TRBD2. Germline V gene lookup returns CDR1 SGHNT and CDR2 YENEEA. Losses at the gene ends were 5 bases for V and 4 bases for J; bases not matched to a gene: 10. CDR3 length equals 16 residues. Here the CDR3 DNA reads TGTGCCAGCAGCCCCCCAGGGGCGGGGGGGTCAGATACGCAGTATTTT. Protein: CASSPPGAGGSDTQYF.

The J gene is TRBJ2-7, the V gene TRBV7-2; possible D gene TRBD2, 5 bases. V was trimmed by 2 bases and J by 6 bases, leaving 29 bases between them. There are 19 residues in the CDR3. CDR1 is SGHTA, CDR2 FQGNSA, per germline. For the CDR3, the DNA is TGTGCCAGCAGCTTAATCCCCATTGGGGAGCTGGGGTCTGTGGTCGAGCAGTACTTC. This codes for CASSLIPIGELGSVVEQYF.

The CDR3 loop is CSVEDGSRDEQYF. The CDR3 DNA follows: TGCAGCGTTGAAGATGGTAGCCGCGACGAGCAGTACTTC. The chain joins TRBV29-1 to TRBJ2-7; D is ambiguous. This CDR3 spans 13 amino acids. V lost 0 bases and J 5 bases, leaving 11 bases between the germline ends. The V gene's germline CDR1 is SQVTM and CDR2 ANQGSEA.